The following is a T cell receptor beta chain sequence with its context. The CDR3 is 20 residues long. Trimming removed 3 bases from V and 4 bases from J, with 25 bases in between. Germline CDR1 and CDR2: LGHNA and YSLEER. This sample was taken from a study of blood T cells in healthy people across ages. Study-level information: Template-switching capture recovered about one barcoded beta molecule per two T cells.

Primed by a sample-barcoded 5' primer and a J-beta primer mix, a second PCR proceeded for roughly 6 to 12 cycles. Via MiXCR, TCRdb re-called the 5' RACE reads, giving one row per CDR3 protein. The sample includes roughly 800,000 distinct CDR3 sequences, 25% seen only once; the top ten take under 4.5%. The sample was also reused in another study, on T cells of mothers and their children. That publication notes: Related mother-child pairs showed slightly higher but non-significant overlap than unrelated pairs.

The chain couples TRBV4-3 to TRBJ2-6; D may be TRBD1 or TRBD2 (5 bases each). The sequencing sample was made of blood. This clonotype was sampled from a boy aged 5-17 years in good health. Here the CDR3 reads CASSQLNRGPESGGANVLTF. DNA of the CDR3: TGCGCCAGCAGCCAGTTAAACCGGGGACCGGAAAGTGGAGGGGCCAACGTCCTGACTTTC.